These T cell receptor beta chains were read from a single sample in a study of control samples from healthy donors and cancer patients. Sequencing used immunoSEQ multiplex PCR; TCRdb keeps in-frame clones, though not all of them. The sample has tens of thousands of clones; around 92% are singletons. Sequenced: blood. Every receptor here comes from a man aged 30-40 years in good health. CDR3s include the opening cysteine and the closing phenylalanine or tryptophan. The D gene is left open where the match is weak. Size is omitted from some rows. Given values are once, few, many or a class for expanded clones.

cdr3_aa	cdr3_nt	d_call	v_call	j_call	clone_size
CASSSEDRAQPQHF	TGTGCCAGCAGCTCCGAAGACAGGGCTCAGCCCCAGCATTTT	TRBD1	TRBV7-8	TRBJ1-5	NA
CASSFTGGFNEKLFF	TGTGCCAGCAGCTTCACAGGGGGCTTTAATGAAAAACTGTTTTTT	TRBD1	TRBV7-2	TRBJ1-4	NA
CAWRGYSYEQYF	TGTGCCTGGAGGGGATACTCCTACGAGCAGTACTTC	NA	TRBV30	TRBJ2-7	NA
CASSITGGEGYTF	TGTGCCAGTAGTATTACAGGGGGCGAAGGCTACACCTTC	TRBD1	TRBV19	TRBJ1-2	NA
CASSPPGTPNTEAFF	TGTGCCAGCTCACCGCCCGGGACGCCGAACACTGAAGCTTTCTTT	NA	TRBV18	TRBJ1-1	NA
CAWSERDGDEQFF	TGTGCCTGGAGTGAGCGGGATGGGGATGAGCAGTTCTTC	TRBD2	TRBV30	TRBJ2-1	few
CASSPGGDGFNTEAFF	TGTGCCAGCTCACCAGGAGGGGACGGATTCAACACTGAAGCTTTCTTT	NA	TRBV18	TRBJ1-1	NA
CSVSGQGSLSAGYTF	TGCAGCGTATCTGGACAGGGTTCACTATCTGCTGGCTACACCTTC	TRBD1	TRBV29-1	TRBJ1-2	NA
CAWSVQYGYTF	TGTGCCTGGAGTGTACAGTATGGCTACACCTTC	NA	TRBV30	TRBJ1-2	NA
CASSYGRPGDTQYF	TGTGCCAGCAGCTATGGGCGTCCGGGGGATACGCAGTATTTT	NA	TRBV7-2	TRBJ2-3	few
CASSFYNEQFF	TGTGCCAGTTCTTTCTACAATGAGCAGTTCTTC	NA	TRBV9	TRBJ2-1	NA
CASSRNRVVDEQFF	TGTGCCAGCAGCCGTAACAGGGTTGTGGATGAGCAGTTCTTC	NA	TRBV3-1/TRBV3-2	TRBJ2-1	once
CASSFPDRQNTGELFF	TGTGCCAGCAGCTTTCCCGACAGACAGAACACCGGGGAGCTGTTTTTT	NA	TRBV5-6	TRBJ2-2	NA
CASSQFGRPKDGTDTQYF	TGCGCCAGCAGTCAGTTTGGGCGGCCAAAGGACGGCACAGATACGCAGTATTTT	NA	TRBV23-1	TRBJ2-3	NA
CASSYSGLAGVREQYF	TGTGCCAGCAGTTACTCAGGACTAGCGGGAGTTCGCGAGCAGTACTTC	TRBD2	TRBV6-5	TRBJ2-7	NA
CASSLEGRTDRAKNIQYF	TGCGCCAGCAGCTTGGAGGGTCGGACAGATAGGGCCAAAAACATTCAGTACTTC	NA	TRBV5-1	TRBJ2-4	NA
CASSPSGETQYF	TGTGCCAGCAGCCCGAGCGGGGAGACCCAGTACTTC	NA	TRBV7-2	TRBJ2-5	NA
CASTKGREGNQPQHF	TGTGCCAGCACGAAAGGGAGGGAGGGCAATCAGCCCCAGCATTTT	NA	TRBV28	TRBJ1-5	NA
CASSPGHVQNIQYF	TGTGCCAGCAGCCCCGGACACGTTCAAAACATTCAGTACTTC	NA	TRBV7-2	TRBJ2-4	once
CASSSLGQAVNRWDF	TGTGCCAGCAGCTCCTTGGGACAGGCCGTCAATCGGTGGGATTTT	TRBD1	TRBV7-9	TRBJ2-3	few
CASSQDPTGVYLNEQYF	TGCGCCAGCAGCCAAGATCCCACAGGGGTGTATCTCAACGAGCAGTACTTC	TRBD1	TRBV4-3	TRBJ2-7	NA
CSGLGQGENIQYF	TGCAGCGGCCTCGGACAGGGGGAAAACATTCAGTACTTC	TRBD1	TRBV29-1	TRBJ2-4	NA
CASSFGGQGAGEQYF	TGTGCCAGCAGTTTCGGCGGACAGGGGGCGGGGGAGCAGTACTTC	TRBD1	TRBV28	TRBJ2-7	NA
CASSLWASTDTQYF	TGTGCCAGCAGTTTATGGGCGAGCACAGATACGCAGTATTTT	NA	TRBV27	TRBJ2-3	NA
CASSFDGDGLAGLQETQYF	TGCGCCAGCAGCTTTGATGGGGATGGACTAGCGGGGCTACAAGAGACCCAGTACTTC	TRBD2	TRBV5-1	TRBJ2-5	NA
CASSQDRGLKNIQYF	TGTGCCAGCAGCCAAGACAGGGGGCTAAAAAACATTCAGTACTTC	TRBD1	TRBV4-2	TRBJ2-4	NA
CASSQGTGYTDTQYF	TGTGCCAGCAGCCAGGGCACAGGATACACAGATACGCAGTATTTT	NA	TRBV3-1/TRBV3-2	TRBJ2-3	NA
CASRTTGGEQFF	TGCGCCAGCAGGACAACGGGGGGTGAGCAGTTCTTC	TRBD2	TRBV10-1	TRBJ2-1	NA
CASSQDKGLTNIQYF	TGCGCCAGCAGCCAAGATAAAGGTCTCACGAACATTCAGTACTTC	NA	TRBV4-3	TRBJ2-4	NA
CASSPGLSYNSPLHF	TGTGCCAGCAGCCCCGGACTCTCCTATAATTCACCCCTCCACTTT	NA	TRBV7-6	TRBJ1-6	few
CASSQDRSGSPTNEKLFF	TGTGCCAGCAGCCAAGATCGTTCGGGTTCGCCTACTAATGAAAAACTGTTTTTT	NA	TRBV4-2	TRBJ1-4	NA
CASSYSTSGSTDTQYF	TGCGCCAGCAGCTATTCGACTAGCGGGAGCACAGATACGCAGTATTTT	TRBD2	TRBV5-1	TRBJ2-3	NA
CASSGTSLRTYEQYF	TGCGCCAGCAGCGGCACGTCGCTCCGGACCTACGAGCAGTACTTC	NA	TRBV5-1	TRBJ2-7	NA
CASSDRARRSTDTQYF	TGTGCCAGCAGCGATAGGGCTCGTAGAAGCACAGATACGCAGTATTTT	NA	TRBV13	TRBJ2-3	NA
CASSQGTSRGEQYF	TGTGCCAGCAGCCAAGGGACTAGCCGCGGCGAGCAGTACTTC	TRBD2	TRBV14	TRBJ2-7	NA
CASSQGNGYGYTF	TGTGCCAGCAGCCAGGGTAACGGCTATGGCTACACCTTC	NA	TRBV4-2	TRBJ1-2	NA
CASSFDRALDEQYF	TGTGCCAGCAGCTTCGACAGGGCTTTAGACGAGCAGTACTTC	TRBD1	TRBV7-9	TRBJ2-7	NA
CAWSVRGTGNQPQHF	TGTGCCTGGAGTGTACGGGGGACAGGCAATCAGCCCCAGCATTTT	TRBD1	TRBV30	TRBJ1-5	NA